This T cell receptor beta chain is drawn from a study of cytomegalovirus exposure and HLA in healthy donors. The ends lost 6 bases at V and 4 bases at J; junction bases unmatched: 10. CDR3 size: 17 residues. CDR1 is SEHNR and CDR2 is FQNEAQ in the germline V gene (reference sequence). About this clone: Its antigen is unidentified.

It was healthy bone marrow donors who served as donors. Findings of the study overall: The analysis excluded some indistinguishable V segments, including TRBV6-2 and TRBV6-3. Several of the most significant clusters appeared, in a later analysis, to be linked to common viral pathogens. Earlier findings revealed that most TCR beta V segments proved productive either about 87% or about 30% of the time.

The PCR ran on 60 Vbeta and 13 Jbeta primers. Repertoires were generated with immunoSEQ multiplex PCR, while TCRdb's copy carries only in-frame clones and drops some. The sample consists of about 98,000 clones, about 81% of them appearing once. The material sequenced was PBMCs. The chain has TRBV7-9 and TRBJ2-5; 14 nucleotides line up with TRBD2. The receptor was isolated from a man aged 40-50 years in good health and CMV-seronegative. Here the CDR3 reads CASRPPGLAGVGETQYF. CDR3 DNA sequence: TGTGCCAGCAGGCCTCCGGGACTAGCGGGGGTTGGAGAGACCCAGTACTTC.